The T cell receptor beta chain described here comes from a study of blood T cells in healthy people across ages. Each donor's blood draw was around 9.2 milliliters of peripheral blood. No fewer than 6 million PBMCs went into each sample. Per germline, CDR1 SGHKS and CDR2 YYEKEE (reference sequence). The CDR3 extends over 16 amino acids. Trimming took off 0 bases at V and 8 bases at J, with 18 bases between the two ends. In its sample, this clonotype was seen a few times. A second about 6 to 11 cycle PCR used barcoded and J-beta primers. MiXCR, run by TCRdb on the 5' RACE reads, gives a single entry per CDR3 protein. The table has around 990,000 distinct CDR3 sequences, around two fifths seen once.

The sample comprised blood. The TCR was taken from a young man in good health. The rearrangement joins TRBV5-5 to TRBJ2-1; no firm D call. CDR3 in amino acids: CASSLGGKVVFYEQFF. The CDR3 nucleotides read TGTGCCAGCAGCTTGGGCGGCAAAGTAGTGTTTTATGAGCAGTTCTTC. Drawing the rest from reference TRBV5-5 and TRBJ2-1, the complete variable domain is DAGVTQSPTHLIKTRGQQVTLRCSPISGHKSVSWYQQVLGQGPQFIFQYYEKEERGRGNFPDRFSARQFPNYSSELNVNALLLGDSALYLCASSLGGKVVFYEQFFGPGTRLTVL.